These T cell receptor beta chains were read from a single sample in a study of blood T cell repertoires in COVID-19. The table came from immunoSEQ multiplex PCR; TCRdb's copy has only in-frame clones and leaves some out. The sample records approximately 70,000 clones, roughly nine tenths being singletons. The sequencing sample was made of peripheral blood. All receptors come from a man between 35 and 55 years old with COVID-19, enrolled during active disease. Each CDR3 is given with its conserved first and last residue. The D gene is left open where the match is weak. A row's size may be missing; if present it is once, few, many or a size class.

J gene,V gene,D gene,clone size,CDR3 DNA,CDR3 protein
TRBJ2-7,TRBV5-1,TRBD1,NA,TGCGCCAGCAGCTTGGCCGAGAGGGGGCCAAAGTACTTC,CASSLAERGPKYF
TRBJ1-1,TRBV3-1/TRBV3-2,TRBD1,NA,TGTGCCAGCAGCCAAGAGGGAGGCAGGGGGCGAGGAGCTTTCTTT,CASSQEGGRGRGAFF
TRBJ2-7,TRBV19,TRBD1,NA,TGTGCCAGTAGTATTGCCCGGGACAGGGTCCCCTACGAGCAGTACTTC,CASSIARDRVPYEQYF
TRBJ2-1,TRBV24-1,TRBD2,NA,TGTGCCACCAGTGAGGGTCGGGGGGGCTTCAATGAGCAGTTCTTC,CATSEGRGGFNEQFF
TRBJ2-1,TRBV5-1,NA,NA,TGCGCCAGCAGCTCCACACTCCCGCGGGGGCCTCACAATGAGCAGTTCTTC,CASSSTLPRGPHNEQFF
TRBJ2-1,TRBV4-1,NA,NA,TGCGCCAGCAGCCAAGTTACGCCGGGGAATGAGCAGTTCTTC,CASSQVTPGNEQFF
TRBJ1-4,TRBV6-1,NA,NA,TGTGCCAGCAGTGAACCTACAACTAATGAAAAACTGTTTTTT,CASSEPTTNEKLFF
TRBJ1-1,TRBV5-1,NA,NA,TGCGCCAGCAGCTTGGGAGTTTCGTACCTGAACACTGAAGCTTTCTTT,CASSLGVSYLNTEAFF
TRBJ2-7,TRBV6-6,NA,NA,TGTGCCAGCAAGGAGACCGACCTTTACGAGCAGTACTTC,CASKETDLYEQYF
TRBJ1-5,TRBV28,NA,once,TGTGCCAGCCGGCGACGGGGGATTCGGGATCAGCCCCAGCATTTT,CASRRRGIRDQPQHF
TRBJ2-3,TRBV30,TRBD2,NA,TGTGCCTGGACCCCGGGGGGGCTCGCAGATACGCAGTATTTT,CAWTPGGLADTQYF
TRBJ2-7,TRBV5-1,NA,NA,TGCGCCAGCAGCTTTACCCTGACTTTATGCTACGAGCAGTACTTC,CASSFTLTLCYEQYF